This entry is about one T cell receptor beta chain. Its antigen remains unidentified. This sample was included in a study of PD-L1 blockade in urothelial cancer. At the level of the study: Patients went on atezolizumab at some point between 2012 and 2014, receiving 1,200 mg intravenously every 3 weeks. Per blood sample, T cells had a median of roughly 140,000.

The repertoire was sequenced with immunoSEQ multiplex PCR; TCRdb's copy has only in-frame clones and lacks some. The table has 75,000 to 90,000 clones, 82% seen once. The germline gives CDR1 LNHDA, CDR2 SQIVND (reference sequence). J gave up 0 bases and V 5 bases, and 3 bases lay outside the gene matches. The CDR3 spans 15 residues. Overall study findings and caveats: In blood sampled pretreatment, TCR clonality below the median predicted better survival.

The chain is built from TRBV19 and TRBJ2-3; 9 nucleotides align to TRBD1. The input for sequencing was PBMCs, taken around atezolizumab (anti-PD-L1) treatment. The receptor's source is a man in his sixties or seventies with urothelial cancer. CDR3 DNA: TGTGCCAGTAGTTCCGGGACAGGGAGCACAGATACGCAGTATTTT. It specifies CASSSGTGSTDTQYF.